Listed here are 2 T cell receptor beta chains from one sample, sequenced in a study of T cells in Graves' hyperthyroidism and ophthalmopathy. Amplification yielded TCR beta CDR3 regions, with RNA transcripts as the source. HTBI primers were used for first-round RT-PCR of the TCR CDR3. A single record per CDR3 protein comes from TCRdb applying MiXCR to the multiplex PCR reads. The sample lists over 350,000 distinct CDR3 sequences, over 13% occurring once. The sequencing sample was made of blood. These TCRs come from a man aged 50 to 60 with Graves' ophthalmopathy.

This clonotype was observed a few times. V usage is TRBV13 and J usage is TRBJ2-7, with TRBD2 matching 9 bases. Germline-derived CDR1 and CDR2 are PRHDT and FYEKMQ (reference sequence). The length of the CDR3 is 15 residues. The ends lost 3 bases at V and 4 bases at J; junction bases unmatched: 7. The CDR3 loop reads CASSFLTSGDYEQYF. CDR3 nucleotide sequence: TGTGCCAGCAGCTTCTTGACTAGCGGTGATTACGAGCAGTACTTC.

The table lists this clonotype with many counts. This rearrangement joins TRBV13 to TRBJ2-3; the match to TRBD2 covers 11 bases. The CDR3 is made up of 15 amino acids. J gave up 6 bases and V 9 bases, and 11 bases lay outside the gene matches. The germline V gene encodes CDR1 PRHDT and CDR2 FYEKMQ (reference sequence). The CDR3 protein is CASKLAGVRADTQYF. The DNA for the CDR3 is TGTGCCAGTAAACTAGCGGGAGTAAGGGCGGATACGCAGTATTTT.